These 5 T cell receptor beta chains were all obtained from the same sample, sequenced in a study of cytomegalovirus exposure and HLA in healthy donors (dated by TCRdb to between 2016 and 2019). The receptor library was made with the immunoSEQ multiplex PCR assay. A mixture of 60 forward primers for TCR Vbeta segments and 13 reverse primers for TCR Jbeta segments was used in the multiplex PCR. TCRdb limited this immuneACCESS table to in-frame rearrangements with V and J called. A share of clones is missing; checked studies link under half to unresolved V genes, and the rest is unexplained. The sample yields over 150,000 clones; around 81% were counted once. The ten largest clonotypes hold roughly 5.9% of the sample. The sequencing sample was made of PBMCs. Receptors originate from a woman in her 40s in good health and CMV-seropositive.

The DNA of the CDR3 is TGCGCCAGCAGCTTGGGGGGCGGGAGGAGCTCCTACGAGCAGTACTTC. The encoded protein is CASSLGGGRSSYEQYF. The V gene is TRBV5-1, the J gene TRBJ2-7; TRBD2 aligns across 8 bases. Germline V gene data show CDR1 as SGHRS and CDR2 as YFSETQ. CDR3 length: 16 residues. V shed 0 bases, J shed 0 bases, and the junction held 5 bases outside the gene matches.

The V call is TRBV6-5, the J call TRBJ1-5; TRBD1 agrees at 7 bases. The CDR3 sequence is 14 residues long. Trimming removed 6 bases from V and 4 bases from J; junction bases left unmatched: 6. Germline V lookup: CDR1 MNHEY, CDR2 SVGAGI. Here the CDR3 DNA reads TGTGCCAGCAGGAAGGACAGGACGAATCAGCCCCAGCATTTT. It translates to CASRKDRTNQPQHF.

This clone was seen a single time. The rearrangement uses TRBV6-4 and TRBJ2-3; TRBD1 aligns across 7 bases. J gave up 6 bases and V 6 bases, and 3 bases lay outside the gene matches. The germline CDR1 and CDR2 sequences are MRHNA and SNTAGT. CDR3 length: 12 residues. CDR3 in amino acids: CASSQQGDTQYF. In DNA, the CDR3 is TGTGCCAGCAGCCAACAGGGGGATACGCAGTATTTT.

The chain links TRBV30 to TRBJ2-2, with D maybe TRBD2 (5 bases). CDR3 length: 15 amino acids. Germline V gives CDR1 GTSNPN, CDR2 SVGIG (reference sequence). With 0 bases removed from V and 2 bases from J, the gap between germline ends came to 10 bases. The CDR3: CAWSVSSINTGELFF. The CDR3 bases are TGTGCCTGGAGTGTTTCTAGCATTAACACCGGGGAGCTGTTTTTT.

The chain recombines TRBV15 with TRBJ2-7, with D perhaps matching TRBD1 (6 bases). Germline values: CDR1 LNHNV, CDR2 YYDKDF (reference sequence). V lost 5 bases and J 3 bases, leaving 14 bases between the germline ends. The CDR3 is made up of 14 amino acids. CDR3 residues: CATSGEGQLYEQYF. The DNA for the CDR3 is TGTGCCACCAGCGGGGAAGGACAGCTCTACGAGCAGTACTTC.